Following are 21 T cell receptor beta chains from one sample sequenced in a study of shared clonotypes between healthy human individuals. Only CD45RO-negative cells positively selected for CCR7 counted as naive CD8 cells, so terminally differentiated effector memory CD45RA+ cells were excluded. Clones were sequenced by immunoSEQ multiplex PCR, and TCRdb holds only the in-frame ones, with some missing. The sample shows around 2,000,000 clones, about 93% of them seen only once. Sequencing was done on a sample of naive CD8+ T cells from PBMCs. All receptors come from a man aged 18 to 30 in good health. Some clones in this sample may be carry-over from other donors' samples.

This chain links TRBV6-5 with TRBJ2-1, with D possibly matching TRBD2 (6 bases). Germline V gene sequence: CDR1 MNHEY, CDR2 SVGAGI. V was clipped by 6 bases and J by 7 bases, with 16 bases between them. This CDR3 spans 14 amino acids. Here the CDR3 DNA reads TGTGCCAGCAGACTGTACACCAGCGGGAATGAGCAGTTCTTC. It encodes CASRLYTSGNEQFF.

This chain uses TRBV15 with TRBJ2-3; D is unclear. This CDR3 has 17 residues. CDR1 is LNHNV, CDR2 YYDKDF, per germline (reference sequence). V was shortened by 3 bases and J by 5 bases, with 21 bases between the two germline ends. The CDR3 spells CATSRFASLSQEDTQYF. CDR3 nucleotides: TGTGCCACCAGCAGGTTCGCAAGTTTGTCGCAGGAAGATACGCAGTATTTT.

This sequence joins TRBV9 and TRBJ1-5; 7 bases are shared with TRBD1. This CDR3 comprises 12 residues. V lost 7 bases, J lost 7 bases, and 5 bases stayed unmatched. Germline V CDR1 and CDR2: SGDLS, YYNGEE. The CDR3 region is CASEGAGQPQHF. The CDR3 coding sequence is TGTGCCAGCGAGGGGGCGGGACAGCCCCAGCATTTT.

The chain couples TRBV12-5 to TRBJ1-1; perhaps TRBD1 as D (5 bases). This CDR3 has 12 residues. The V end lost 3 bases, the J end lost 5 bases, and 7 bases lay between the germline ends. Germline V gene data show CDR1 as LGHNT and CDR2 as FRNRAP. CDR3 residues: CASGLWGTEAFF. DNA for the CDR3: TGTGCTAGTGGTTTATGGGGGACTGAAGCTTTCTTT.

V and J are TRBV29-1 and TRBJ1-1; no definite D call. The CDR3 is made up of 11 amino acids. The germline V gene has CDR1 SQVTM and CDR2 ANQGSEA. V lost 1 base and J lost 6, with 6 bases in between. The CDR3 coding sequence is TGCAGCGTTGAAGTGGGTCCTGAAGCTTTCTTT. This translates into CSVEVGPEAFF.

CDR3 region: CASSLDPGGGNIQYF. The CDR3 DNA follows: TGTGCCAGCAGCTTAGATCCGGGAGGGGGGAACATTCAGTACTTC. This rearrangement joins TRBV11-2 to TRBJ2-4, with 8 bases aligning to TRBD2. V trimming: 0 bases; J trimming: 7 bases; junction bases outside the gene matches: 5. The CDR3 contains 15 residues. In germline, CDR1 is SGHAT, CDR2 FQNNGV.

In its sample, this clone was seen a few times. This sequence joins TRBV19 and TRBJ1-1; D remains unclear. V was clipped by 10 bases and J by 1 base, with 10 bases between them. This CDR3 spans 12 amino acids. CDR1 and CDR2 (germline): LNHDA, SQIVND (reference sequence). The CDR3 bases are TGTGCCATGGGAGGACCGAACACTGAAGCTTTCTTT. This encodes CAMGGPNTEAFF.

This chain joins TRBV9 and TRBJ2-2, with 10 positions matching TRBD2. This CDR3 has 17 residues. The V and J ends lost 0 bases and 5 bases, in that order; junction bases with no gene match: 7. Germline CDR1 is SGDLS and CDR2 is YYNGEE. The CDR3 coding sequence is TGTGCCAGCAGCGTAGGGGCTAGCGGGAGTTTGACCGGGGAGCTGTTTTTT. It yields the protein CASSVGASGSLTGELFF. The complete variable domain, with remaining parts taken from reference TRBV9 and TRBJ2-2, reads DSGVTQTPKHLITATGQRVTLRCSPRSGDLSVYWYQQSLDQGLQFLIQYYNGEERAKGNILERFSAQQFPDLHSELNLSSLELGDSALYFCASSVGASGSLTGELFFGEGSRLTVL.

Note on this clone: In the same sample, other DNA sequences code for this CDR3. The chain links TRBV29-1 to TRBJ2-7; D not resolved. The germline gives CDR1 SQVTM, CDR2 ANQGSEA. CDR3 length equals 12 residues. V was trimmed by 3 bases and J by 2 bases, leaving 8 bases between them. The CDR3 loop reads CSVEGGTYEQYF. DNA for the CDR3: TGCAGCGTTGAGGGCGGAACCTACGAGCAGTACTTC.

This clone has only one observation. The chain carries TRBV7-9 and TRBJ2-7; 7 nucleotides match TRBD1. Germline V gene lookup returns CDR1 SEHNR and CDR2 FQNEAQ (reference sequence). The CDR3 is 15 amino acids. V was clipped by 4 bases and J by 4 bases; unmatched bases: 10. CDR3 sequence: CASSSTPGQQYEQYF. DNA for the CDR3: TGTGCCAGCAGCTCGACGCCGGGACAGCAATACGAGCAGTACTTC. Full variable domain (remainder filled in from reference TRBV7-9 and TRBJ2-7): DTGVSQNPRHKITKRGQNVTFRCDPISEHNRLYWYRQTLGQGPEFLTYFQNEAQLEKSRLLSDRFSAERPKGSFSTLEIQRTEQGDSAMYLCASSSTPGQQYEQYFGPGTRLTVT.

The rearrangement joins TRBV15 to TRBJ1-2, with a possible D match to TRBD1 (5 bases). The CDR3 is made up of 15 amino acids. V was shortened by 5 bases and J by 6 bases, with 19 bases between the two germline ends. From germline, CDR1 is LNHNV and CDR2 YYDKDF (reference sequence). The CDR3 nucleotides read TGTGCCACCAGCCAAGAACCGGGACGCCTCGATGGCTACACCTTC. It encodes CATSQEPGRLDGYTF.

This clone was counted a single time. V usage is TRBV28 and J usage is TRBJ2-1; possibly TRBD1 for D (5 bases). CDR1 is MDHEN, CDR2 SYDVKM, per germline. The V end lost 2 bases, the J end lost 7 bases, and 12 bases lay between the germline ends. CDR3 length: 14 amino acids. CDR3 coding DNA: TGTGCCAGCAGTTTAAGTGGCAGACAGAATGAGCAGTTCTTC. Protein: CASSLSGRQNEQFF.

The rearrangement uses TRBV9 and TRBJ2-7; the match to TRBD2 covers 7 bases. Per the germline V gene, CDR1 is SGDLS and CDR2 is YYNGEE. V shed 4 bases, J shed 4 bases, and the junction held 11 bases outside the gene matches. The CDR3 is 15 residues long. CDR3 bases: TGTGCCAGCAGCCCCCGCCGCGGGAGTTCGTACGAGCAGTACTTC. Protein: CASSPRRGSSYEQYF.

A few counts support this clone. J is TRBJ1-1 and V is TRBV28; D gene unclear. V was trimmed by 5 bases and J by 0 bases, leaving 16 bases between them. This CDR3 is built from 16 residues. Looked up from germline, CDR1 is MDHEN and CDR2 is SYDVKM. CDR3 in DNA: TGTGCCAGCAGTCTTCGACCGGCCTACATGAACACTGAAGCTTTCTTT. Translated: CASSLRPAYMNTEAFF.

The DNA for the CDR3 is TGTGCCAGCAGTTTTCCTCAGGGGGCGAAGACCCAGTACTTC. It codes for CASSFPQGAKTQYF. The chain is built from TRBV28 and TRBJ2-5; 8 bases map to TRBD1. This CDR3 is 14 amino acids long. Germline V CDR1 and CDR2: MDHEN, SYDVKM. V dropped 3 bases and J dropped 6; count of bases not matched to a gene: 6.

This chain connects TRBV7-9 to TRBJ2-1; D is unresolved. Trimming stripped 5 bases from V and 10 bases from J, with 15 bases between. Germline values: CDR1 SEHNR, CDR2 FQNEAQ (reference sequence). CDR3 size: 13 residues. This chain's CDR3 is CASSPPGRGEQFF. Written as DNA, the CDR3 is TGTGCCAGCAGCCCTCCGGGTCGCGGAGAGCAGTTCTTC.

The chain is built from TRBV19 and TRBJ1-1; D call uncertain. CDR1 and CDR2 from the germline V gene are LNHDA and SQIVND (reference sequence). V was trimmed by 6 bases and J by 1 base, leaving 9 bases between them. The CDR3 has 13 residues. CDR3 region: CASRPTRNTEAFF. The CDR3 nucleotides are TGTGCCAGTAGACCGACAAGGAACACTGAAGCTTTCTTT.

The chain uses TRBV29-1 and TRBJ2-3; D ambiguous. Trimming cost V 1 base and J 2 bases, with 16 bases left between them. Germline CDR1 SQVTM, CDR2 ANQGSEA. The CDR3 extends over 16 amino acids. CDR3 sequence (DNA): TGCAGCGTTGAAGGGCCGGAACAGTCACCCACAGATACGCAGTATTTT. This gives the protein CSVEGPEQSPTDTQYF.

The CDR3, as DNA: TGTGCCAGCAGCGCCCGACACGGAGTAGAAAAACTGTTTTTT. Amino acids: CASSARHGVEKLFF. The rearrangement uses TRBV11-2 and TRBJ1-4; D uncertain. Germline assignment: CDR1 SGHAT and CDR2 FQNNGV. Trimming cost V 5 bases and J 8 bases, with 15 bases left between them. The CDR3 is 14 residues long.

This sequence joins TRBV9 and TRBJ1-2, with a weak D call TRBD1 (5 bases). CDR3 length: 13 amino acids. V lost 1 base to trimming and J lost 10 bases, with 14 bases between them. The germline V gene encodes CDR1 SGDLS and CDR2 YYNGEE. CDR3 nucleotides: TGTGCCAGCAGCGTAACTACAGGCTCCCTCTACACCTTC. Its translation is CASSVTTGSLYTF.

The CDR3 loop is CASSLTAGAGNTIYF. For the CDR3, the DNA is TGTGCCAGCAGCTTAACGGCGGGGGCTGGAAACACCATATATTTT. The gene calls are TRBV7-3 and TRBJ1-3; D is possibly TRBD1 (5 bases). Trimming shortened V by 0 bases and J by 2 bases, and 8 bases separated the two germline ends. CDR3 length: 15 amino acids. CDR1 SGHTA and CDR2 FQGTGA come from the germline V gene. The whole variable domain, remainder taken from reference TRBV7-3 and TRBJ1-3, is GAGVSQTPSNKVTEKGKYVELRCDPISGHTALYWYRQSLGQGPEFLIYFQGTGAADDSGLPNDRFFAVRPEGSVSTLKIQRTERGDSAVYLCASSLTAGAGNTIYFGEGSWLTVV.